A single sample gave rise to the 6 T cell receptor beta chains below, sequenced in a study of blood T cell repertoires in COVID-19. Sequencing used immunoSEQ multiplex PCR; TCRdb keeps in-frame clones, though not all of them. The repertoire holds some 21,000 clones, with around 90% as singletons. The sample consisted of peripheral blood. Receptors were obtained from a human donor in a cohort sampled during active COVID-19.

The chain recombines TRBV5-6 with TRBJ2-7; maybe TRBD1 (6 bases). In germline, CDR1 is SGHDT, CDR2 YYEEEE. Trimming cost V 4 bases and J 2 bases, with 13 bases left between them. The CDR3 sequence is 14 residues long. The CDR3 sequence is CASSVPRGAYEQYF. CDR3 sequence (DNA): TGTGCCAGCAGCGTGCCCAGGGGTGCCTACGAGCAGTACTTC.

This clone was recorded only once. V usage is TRBV3-1 (or the pseudogene TRBV3-2) and J usage is TRBJ2-2; 9 bases match TRBD2. CDR1 and CDR2 (germline): LGHDT, YNNKEL (reference sequence). J lost 5 bases, V lost 4 bases, and 8 bases had no gene match. The CDR3 is 16 amino acids. The CDR3 DNA follows: TGTGCCAGCAGCCTCGAGCGGGGGGCTATAACCGGGGAGCTGTTTTTT. This encodes CASSLERGAITGELFF.

The gene calls are TRBV5-8 and TRBJ1-4, with D maybe TRBD1 (5 bases). The CDR3 spans 13 residues. The V and J ends lost 2 bases and 7 bases respectively, with 9 bases between them. CDR1 SGHTS and CDR2 YDEGEE come from the germline V gene. This CDR3 reads CASSFQGTEKLFF. CDR3 bases: TGTGCCAGCAGCTTCCAGGGTACTGAAAAACTGTTTTTT.

This chain links TRBV5-4 with TRBJ1-2, with D possibly matching TRBD1 (5 bases). CDR3 length: 13 amino acids. Germline CDR1 is SGHNT and CDR2 is YYREEE (reference sequence). V lost 4 bases, J lost 6 bases, and 13 bases lay in between. The CDR3 loop is CASSPMGRDGYTF. For the CDR3, the DNA is TGTGCCAGCAGCCCCATGGGGCGCGATGGCTACACCTTC.

This chain connects TRBV5-5 to TRBJ2-3; 8 nucleotides match TRBD2. In germline, CDR1 is SGHKS, CDR2 YYEKEE (reference sequence). V lost 0 bases, J lost 3 bases, and 3 bases stayed unmatched. The CDR3 has 15 residues. The CDR3 DNA is TGTGCCAGCAGCTTGGGGACTAGCTTAACAGATACGCAGTATTTT. It specifies CASSLGTSLTDTQYF.

The genes are TRBV23-1 and TRBJ2-7; perhaps TRBD2 as D (5 bases). Being an ORF, TRBV23-1 has a function that is uncertain. The V end was cut by 4 bases, the J end by 2 bases, with 9 bases between. This CDR3 spans 13 amino acids. CDR3 coding DNA: TGCGCCAGCAGTCGAAAGGAGGCCTACGAGCAGTACTTC. Translated: CASSRKEAYEQYF.